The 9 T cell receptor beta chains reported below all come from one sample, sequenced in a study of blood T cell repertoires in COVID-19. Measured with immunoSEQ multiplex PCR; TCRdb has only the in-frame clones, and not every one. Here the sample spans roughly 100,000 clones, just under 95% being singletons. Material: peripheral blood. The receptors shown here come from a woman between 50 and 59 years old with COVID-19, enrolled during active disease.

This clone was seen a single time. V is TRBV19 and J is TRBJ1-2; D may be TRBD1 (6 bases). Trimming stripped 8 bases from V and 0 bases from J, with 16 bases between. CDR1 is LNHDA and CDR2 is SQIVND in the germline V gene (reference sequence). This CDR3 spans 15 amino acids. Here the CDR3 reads CASWRTDVTNYGYTF. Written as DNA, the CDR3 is TGTGCCAGTTGGAGGACAGACGTAACTAACTATGGCTACACCTTC.

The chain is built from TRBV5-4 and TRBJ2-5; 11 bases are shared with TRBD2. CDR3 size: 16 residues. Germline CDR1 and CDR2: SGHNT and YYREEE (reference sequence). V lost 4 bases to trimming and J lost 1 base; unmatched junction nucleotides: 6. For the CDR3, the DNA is TGTGCCAGCAGCAGGGGTAGCGGGGGGGCCCAAGAGACCCAGTACTTC. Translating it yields CASSRGSGGAQETQYF.

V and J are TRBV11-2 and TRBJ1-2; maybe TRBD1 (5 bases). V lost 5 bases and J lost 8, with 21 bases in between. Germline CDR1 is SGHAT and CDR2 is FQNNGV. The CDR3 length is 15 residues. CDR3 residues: CASSPEWGGNEGYTF. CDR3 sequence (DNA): TGTGCCAGCAGCCCCGAGTGGGGGGGGAATGAGGGCTACACCTTC.

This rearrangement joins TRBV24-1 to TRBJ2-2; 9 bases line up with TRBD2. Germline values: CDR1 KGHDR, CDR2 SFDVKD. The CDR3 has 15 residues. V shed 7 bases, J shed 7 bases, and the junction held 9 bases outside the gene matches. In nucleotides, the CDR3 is TGTGCCACCAGCCTGGGCGGGGGGGCTGGCGGGGAGCTGTTTTTT. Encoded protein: CATSLGGGAGGELFF.

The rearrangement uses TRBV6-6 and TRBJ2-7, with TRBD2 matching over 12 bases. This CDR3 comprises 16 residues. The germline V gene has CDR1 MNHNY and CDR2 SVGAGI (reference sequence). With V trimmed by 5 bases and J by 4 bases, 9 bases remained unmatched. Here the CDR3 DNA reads TGTGCCAGCAGTCCACGGACTAGCGGGGATTTATACGAGCAGTACTTC. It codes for CASSPRTSGDLYEQYF.

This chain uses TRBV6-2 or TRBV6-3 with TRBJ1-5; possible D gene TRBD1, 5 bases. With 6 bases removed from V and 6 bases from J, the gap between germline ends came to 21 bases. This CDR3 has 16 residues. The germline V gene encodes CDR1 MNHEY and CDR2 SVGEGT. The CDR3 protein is CASSPTPLSRVQPQHF. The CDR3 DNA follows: TGTGCCAGCAGCCCAACGCCGTTATCCAGGGTTCAGCCCCAGCATTTT.

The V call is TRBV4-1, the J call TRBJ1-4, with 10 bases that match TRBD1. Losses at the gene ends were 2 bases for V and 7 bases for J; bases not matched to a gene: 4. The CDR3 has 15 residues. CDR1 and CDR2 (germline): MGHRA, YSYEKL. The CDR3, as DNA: TGCGCCAGCAGCCAACCGACAGGGGGCCGTGAAAAACTGTTTTTT. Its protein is CASSQPTGGREKLFF.

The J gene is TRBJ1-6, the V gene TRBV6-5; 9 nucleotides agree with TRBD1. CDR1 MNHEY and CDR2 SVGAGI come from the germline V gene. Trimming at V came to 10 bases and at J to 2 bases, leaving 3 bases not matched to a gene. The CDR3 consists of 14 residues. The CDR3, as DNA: TGTGCCACCGGGACAGGGACCTATAATTCACCCCTCCACTTT. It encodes CATGTGTYNSPLHF.

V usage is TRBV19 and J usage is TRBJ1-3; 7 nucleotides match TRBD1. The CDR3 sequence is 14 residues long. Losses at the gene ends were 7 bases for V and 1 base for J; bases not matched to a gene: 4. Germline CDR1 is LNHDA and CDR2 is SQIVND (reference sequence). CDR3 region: CASTPTGSGNTIYF. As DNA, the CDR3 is TGTGCCAGTACCCCGACAGGGTCTGGAAACACCATATATTTT.